This paragraph reports one T cell receptor (beta chain). Its antigen is not yet known. No base-level quality is on record; no much larger clone is a single base apart. Including cysteine and phenylalanine, the CDR3 has 16 amino acids. Kept here is only the CDR3 DNA, which spans 48 bases and is read in frame from base 1. Trimming removed 3 bases from V and 4 bases from J; the gene matches leave 6 bases unexplained. The germline V gene (reference sequence) yields LNHNV for CDR1 and YYDKDF for CDR2. This entry belongs to a study of T-cell memory formation after mild COVID-19 (dated by TCRdb to the early 2020s). Study-wide context: Most TCR sequence clusters were specific to one of the two donors. In a couple of donors, T-cell clones that expanded and contracted after mild COVID-19 were followed by sequencing TCRalpha and TCRbeta repertoires longitudinally. Two young, previously healthy adult volunteers, one female and one male, were included in the cohort.

PBMCs were isolated by Ficoll-Paque density gradient centrifugation. On the study overall, not on this receptor specifically: Some responding clones were detected in pre-infection memory, which suggested that pre-existing cross-reactive memory T cells had joined the SARS-CoV-2 response. Contracting CD4+ clones were located mainly in the CM and EM memory subsets, whereas CD8+ clones were found to be enriched in EMRA. Whether the second-wave clones peaking on day 37 were SARS-CoV-2 specific was not confirmed. The study covered only two mild cases, and larger cohorts including severe cases with pre-infection samples were considered necessary. Balanced CD4/CD8 phenotypes were observed for clones contracting from day 15 to 85, whereas a bias towards CD4+ was observed for a second wave of clones expanding from day 15 to 37.

Sequencing was carried out with an Illumina NovaSeq 6000. TCRalpha and TCRbeta cDNA libraries were built by 5'RACE with constant-segment primers, adding sample barcodes and unique molecular identifiers. Trizol reagent was used to extract RNA from every sample. Library amplification was performed in two PCR steps, and a second sample barcode and Illumina TruSeq adapters were introduced in the second step. Sequencing of libraries was performed on an Illumina NovaSeq with 2 x 150 bp paired-end reads. The source study handled its data this way. Demultiplexing of reads and collapsing into UMI-guided consensus sequences were performed with migec v1.2.7. Using mixcr v2.1.11, the UMI consensuses were aligned to TRA and TRB V and J templates and assembled into clonotypes. Clonotypes were classified as expanded or contracted when called significant by both edgeR and NoisET, with noise models trained on biological replicates. For edgeR calls, the thresholds were a false discovery rate-adjusted p below 0.01 and a log2 fold-change of 1. As an exploratory analysis of dynamics, max-normalized trajectories of the 1000 most abundant clonotypes were examined with PCA combined with hierarchical clustering. Each responding clone was given a CD4 or CD8 phenotype based on the CD4+ and CD8+ repertoires, which had been sequenced separately. Clones were called with MiXCR by TCRdb after fastp trimmed the public reads at Q25, and only in-frame beta chains were retained. Each entry merges the rows of one CDR3 protein and shows their most common DNA and genes. The V and J calls were determined by TCRdb, not by the authors. Across this sample there are about 360,000 distinct CDR3 sequences, with 13% to 15% seen only once. Of the sample, about 22% is held by the ten largest clones.

Recombination linked TRBV15 to TRBJ2-2; 9 junctional bases match TRBD2. The TCR sequence derives from a man between 18 and 29 years old who had mild COVID-19 (a few samples of this study predate the infection). The sample titles of this study are shuffled in the database, so cell type and time point are left out; the donor was told from shared clones. The source material was PBMCs or a T cell subset sorted from them (not recorded which). In nucleotides, the sequence is TGTGCCACCAGCAGCCCGGGACTAGCAGGCACCGGGGAGCTGTTTTTT. Its product reads: CATSSPGLAGTGELFF.